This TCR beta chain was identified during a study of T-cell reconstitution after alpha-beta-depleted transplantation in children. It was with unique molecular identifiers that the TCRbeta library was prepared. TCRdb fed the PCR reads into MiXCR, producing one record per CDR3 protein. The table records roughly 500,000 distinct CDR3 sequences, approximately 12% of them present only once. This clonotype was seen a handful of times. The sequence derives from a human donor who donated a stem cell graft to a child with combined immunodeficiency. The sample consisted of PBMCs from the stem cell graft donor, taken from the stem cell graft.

CDR3: CATSLIPGQGTDTQYF. DNA for the CDR3: TGTGCCACCAGCTTAATTCCGGGACAGGGCACAGATACGCAGTATTTT. The V gene is TRBV15, the J gene TRBJ2-3; 8 bases match TRBD1. This CDR3 comprises 16 residues. Trimming removed 5 bases from V and 1 base from J; junction bases left unmatched: 8. Germline CDR1 reads LNHNV; CDR2 reads YYDKDF (reference sequence).